This TCR beta chain was sequenced in a study of blood T cell repertoires in COVID-19. CDR1 and CDR2 (germline): SEHNR, FQNEAQ (reference sequence). V dropped 5 bases and J dropped 7; count of bases not matched to a gene: 7. The CDR3 consists of 14 residues. Participant ages covered roughly 18 to 89 years across 25 or so US areas. The study assigned cohorts using participant-reported clinical history. Methods used by the authors: By means of reference gene primer amplification, nucleated cell counts were estimated. The repertoire was sequenced with immunoSEQ multiplex PCR; TCRdb's copy has only in-frame clones and lacks some. That table furnishes V, J and clone size, whereas the DNA furnished D and trimming. The data contain about 350,000 clones, about 90% of them singletons.

The sequence derives from a woman aged 25-40 years who had been exposed to COVID-19. This chain joins TRBV7-9 and TRBJ2-1; TRBD1 aligns across 8 bases. Source material: PBMCs or T cells enriched from blood (not recorded which). The CDR3 reads CASSPPDRVNEQFF. As DNA, the CDR3 is TGTGCCAGCAGCCCGCCGGACAGGGTAAATGAGCAGTTCTTC. Together with reference TRBV7-9 and TRBJ2-1, the CDR3 gives the full variable domain: DTGVSQNPRHKITKRGQNVTFRCDPISEHNRLYWYRQTLGQGPEFLTYFQNEAQLEKSRLLSDRFSAERPKGSFSTLEIQRTEQGDSAMYLCASSPPDRVNEQFFGPGTRLTVL.